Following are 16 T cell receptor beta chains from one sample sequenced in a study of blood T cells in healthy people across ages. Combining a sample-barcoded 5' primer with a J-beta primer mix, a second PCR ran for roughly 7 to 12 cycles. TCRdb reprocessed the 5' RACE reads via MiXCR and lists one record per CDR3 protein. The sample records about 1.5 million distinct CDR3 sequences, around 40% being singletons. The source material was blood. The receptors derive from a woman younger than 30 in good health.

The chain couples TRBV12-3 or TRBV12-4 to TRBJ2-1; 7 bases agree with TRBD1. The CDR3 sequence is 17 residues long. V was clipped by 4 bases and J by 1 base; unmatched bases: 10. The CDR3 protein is CASSSYRGQVSYNEQFF. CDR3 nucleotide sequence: TGTGCCAGCAGTTCCTACAGGGGCCAAGTGTCCTACAATGAGCAGTTCTTC.

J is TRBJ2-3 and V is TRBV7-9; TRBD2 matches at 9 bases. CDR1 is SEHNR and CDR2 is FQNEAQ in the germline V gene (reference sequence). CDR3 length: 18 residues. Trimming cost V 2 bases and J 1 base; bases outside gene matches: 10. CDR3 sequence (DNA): TGTGCCAGCAGCTTACTGGGTTTGGCTAGCGGGGGCACAGATACGCAGTATTTT. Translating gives CASSLLGLASGGTDTQYF.

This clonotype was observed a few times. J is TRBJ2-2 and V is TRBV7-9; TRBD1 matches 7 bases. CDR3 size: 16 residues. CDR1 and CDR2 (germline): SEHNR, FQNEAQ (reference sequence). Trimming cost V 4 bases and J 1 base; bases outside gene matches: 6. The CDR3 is CASSSLQGRNTGELFF. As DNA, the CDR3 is TGTGCCAGCAGCTCCCTACAGGGGAGGAACACCGGGGAGCTGTTTTTT.

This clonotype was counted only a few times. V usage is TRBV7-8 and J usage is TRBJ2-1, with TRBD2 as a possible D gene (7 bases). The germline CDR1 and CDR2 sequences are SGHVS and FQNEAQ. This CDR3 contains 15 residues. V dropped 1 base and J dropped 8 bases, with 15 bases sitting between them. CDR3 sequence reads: CASSLGGLGGDEQFF. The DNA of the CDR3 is TGTGCCAGCAGCTTAGGTGGACTAGGGGGGGATGAGCAGTTCTTC.

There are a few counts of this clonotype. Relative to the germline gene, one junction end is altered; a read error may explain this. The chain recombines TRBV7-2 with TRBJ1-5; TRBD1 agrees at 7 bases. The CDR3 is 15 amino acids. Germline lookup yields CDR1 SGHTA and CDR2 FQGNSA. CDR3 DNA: TGTGCCAGAAGCTTAGACTGGACAGGAAATCAGCCCCAGCATTTT. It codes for CARSLDWTGNQPQHF. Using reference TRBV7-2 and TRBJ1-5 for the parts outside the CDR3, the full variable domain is GAGVSQSPSNKVTEKGKDVELRCDPISGHTALYWYRQSLGQGLEFLIYFQGNSAPDKSGLPSDRFSAERTGGSVSTLTIQRTQQEDSAVYLCARSLDWTGNQPQHFGDGTRLSIL.

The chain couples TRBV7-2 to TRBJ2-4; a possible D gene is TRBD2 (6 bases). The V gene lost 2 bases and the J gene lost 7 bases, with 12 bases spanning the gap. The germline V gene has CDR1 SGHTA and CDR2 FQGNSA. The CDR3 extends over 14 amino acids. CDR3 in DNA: TGTGCCAGCAGCTTATCCGGGGGAAATAACATTCAGTACTTC. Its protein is CASSLSGGNNIQYF.

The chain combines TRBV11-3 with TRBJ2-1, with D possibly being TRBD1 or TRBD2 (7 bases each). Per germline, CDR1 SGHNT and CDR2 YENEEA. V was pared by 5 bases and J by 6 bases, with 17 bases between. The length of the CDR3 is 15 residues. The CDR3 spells CASSSQGGGSNEQFF. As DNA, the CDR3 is TGTGCCAGCAGCAGCCAAGGGGGCGGGAGCAATGAGCAGTTCTTC.

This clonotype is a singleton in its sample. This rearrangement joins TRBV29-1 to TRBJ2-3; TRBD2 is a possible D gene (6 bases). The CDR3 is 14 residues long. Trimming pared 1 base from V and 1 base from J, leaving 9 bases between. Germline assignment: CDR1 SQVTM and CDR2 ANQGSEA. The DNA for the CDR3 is TGCAGCGTTGAAGGGGCTAGCGGCACAGATACGCAGTATTTT. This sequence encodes CSVEGASGTDTQYF.

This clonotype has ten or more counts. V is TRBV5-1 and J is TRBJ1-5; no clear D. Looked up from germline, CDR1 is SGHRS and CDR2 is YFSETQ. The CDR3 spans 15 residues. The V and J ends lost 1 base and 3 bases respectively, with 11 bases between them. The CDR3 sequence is CASSLSWGNNQPQHF. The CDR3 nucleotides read TGCGCCAGCAGCTTGTCGTGGGGTAACAATCAGCCCCAGCATTTT.

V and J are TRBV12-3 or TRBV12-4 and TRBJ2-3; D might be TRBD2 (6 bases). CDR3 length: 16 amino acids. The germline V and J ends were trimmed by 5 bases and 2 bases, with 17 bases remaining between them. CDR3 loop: CASSTTGTVTTDTQYF. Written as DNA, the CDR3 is TGTGCCAGCAGTACAACCGGGACTGTGACCACAGATACGCAGTATTTT.

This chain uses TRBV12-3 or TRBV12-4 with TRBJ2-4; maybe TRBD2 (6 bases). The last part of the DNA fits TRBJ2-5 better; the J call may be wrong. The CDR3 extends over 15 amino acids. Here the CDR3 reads CASRGLAGSQETQYF. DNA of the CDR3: TGTGCCAGCAGAGGACTGGCGGGAAGCCAAGAGACCCAGTACTTC.

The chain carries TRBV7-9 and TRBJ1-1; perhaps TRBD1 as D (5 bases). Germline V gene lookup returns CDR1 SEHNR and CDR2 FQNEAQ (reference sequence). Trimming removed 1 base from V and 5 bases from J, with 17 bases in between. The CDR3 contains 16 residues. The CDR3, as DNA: TGTGCCAGCAGCTTAGGCCAGGGAGTGGTTGGGACTGAAGCTTTCTTT. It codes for CASSLGQGVVGTEAFF.

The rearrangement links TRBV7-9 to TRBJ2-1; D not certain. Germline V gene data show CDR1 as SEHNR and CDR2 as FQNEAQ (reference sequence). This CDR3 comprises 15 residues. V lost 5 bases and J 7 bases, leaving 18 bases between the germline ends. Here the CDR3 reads CASSILRVLSNEQFF. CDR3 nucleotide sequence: TGTGCCAGCAGCATCCTCCGGGTCCTAAGTAATGAGCAGTTCTTC.

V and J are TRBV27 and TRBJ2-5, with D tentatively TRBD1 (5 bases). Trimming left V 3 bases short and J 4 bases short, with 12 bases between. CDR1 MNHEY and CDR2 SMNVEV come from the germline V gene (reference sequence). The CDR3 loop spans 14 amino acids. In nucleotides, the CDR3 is TGTGCCAGCAGTTTGAACGGACACGCAGAGACCCAGTACTTC. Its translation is CASSLNGHAETQYF.

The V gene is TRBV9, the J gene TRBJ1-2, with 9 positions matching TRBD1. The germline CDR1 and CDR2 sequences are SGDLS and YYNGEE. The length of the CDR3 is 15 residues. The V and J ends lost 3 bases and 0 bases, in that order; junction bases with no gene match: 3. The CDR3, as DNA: TGTGCCAGCAGCGATACAGGGGGCCCTAACTATGGCTACACCTTC. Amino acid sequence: CASSDTGGPNYGYTF.

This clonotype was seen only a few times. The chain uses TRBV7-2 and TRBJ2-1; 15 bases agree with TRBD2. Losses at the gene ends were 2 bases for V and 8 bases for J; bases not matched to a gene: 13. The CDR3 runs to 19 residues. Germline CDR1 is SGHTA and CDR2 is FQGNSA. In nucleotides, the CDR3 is TGTGCCAGCAGCTTATTCCGGCTGGGACTAGCGGGAGGAGGCGATGAGCAGTTCTTC. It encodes CASSLFRLGLAGGGDEQFF.